The clone carrying this TCR beta chain was observed a few times. The record originates from a study of CD8+ T cells in alopecia areata. Study overall: For the treated group, dosing was oral tofacitinib at 5 to 10 mg twice daily.

The CDR3 sequence is 14 residues long. Germline V gene sequence: CDR1 SGDLS, CDR2 YYNGEE. Between the trimmed V and J ends, which lost 3 bases and 7 bases, there was a span of 17 bases. A FACSAria was used to sort CD4+ and CD8+ T cells. These cells came from PBMCs. Following extraction, RNA underwent reverse transcription to cDNA, which served as the sequencing template. Sequenced by immunoSEQ multiplex PCR; TCRdb stores in-frame clones only, minus some. The sample has 60,000 to 70,000 clones, around 49% seen once; the top ten hold roughly 15%. This receptor was identified in a human donor with alopecia areata. This chain joins TRBV9 and TRBJ2-7; D might be TRBD1 (6 bases). Source: CD8+ T cells sorted from blood, taken at week 0. The CDR3 DNA reads TGTGCCAGCAGCGCCGGGCTGGGGGCGTGGGAGCAGTACTTC. It codes for CASSAGLGAWEQYF. Full variable domain (rest looked up from reference TRBV9 and TRBJ2-7): DSGVTQTPKHLITATGQRVTLRCSPRSGDLSVYWYQQSLDQGLQFLIQYYNGEERAKGNILERFSAQQFPDLHSELNLSSLELGDSALYFCASSAGLGAWEQYFGPGTRLTVT.